Each of the 32 T cell receptor beta chains below was sequenced from the same sample in a study of radiation and T cells in renal cell carcinoma. Assay: immunoSEQ multiplex PCR; the TCRdb copy retains only in-frame clones and omits some. In the table there are about 140,000 clones, around four fifths of which are singletons. The time point here: baseline pretreatment blood. Noted treatment: 15 Gy SBRT to primary tumor, nephrectomy 4 weeks later. The specimen was blood, collected from a patient whose treatment included radiotherapy and nephrectomy. The receptors were sampled from a woman aged 45-59 years with renal cell carcinoma.

The J gene is TRBJ2-3, the V gene TRBV5-6, with a weak D call TRBD1 (5 bases). V was shortened by 2 bases and J by 1 base, with 11 bases between the two germline ends. Germline V CDR1 and CDR2: SGHDT, YYEEEE. CDR3 length equals 15 residues. The CDR3 spells CASSFDSRGTDTQYF. The CDR3, as DNA: TGTGCCAGCAGCTTCGACTCCAGGGGCACAGATACGCAGTATTTT.

The sample holds a few counts of this clone. The V and J genes are TRBV4-1 and TRBJ1-1; possible D gene TRBD1, 6 bases. The CDR3 contains 14 residues. V lost 6 bases, J lost 1 base, and 12 bases lay in between. CDR1 MGHRA and CDR2 YSYEKL come from the germline V gene. In DNA, the CDR3 is TGCGCCAGCAGTCTAGGGGGGCAGAACACTGAAGCTTTCTTT. This encodes CASSLGGQNTEAFF.

The V call is TRBV19, the J call TRBJ1-1, with TRBD1 identical over 10 bases. CDR3 length: 13 residues. Germline V gene lookup returns CDR1 LNHDA and CDR2 SQIVND (reference sequence). Trimming cost V 6 bases and J 5 bases; bases outside gene matches: 3. The CDR3, as DNA: TGTGCCAGTAGGAGGACAGGGGGTACTGAAGCTTTCTTT. As protein: CASRRTGGTEAFF.

The CDR3 sequence is CASSGQGTTDTQYF. The CDR3 bases are TGTGCCAGCAGCGGACAGGGGACGACAGATACGCAGTATTTT. The chain employs TRBV2 and TRBJ2-3; 9 nucleotides align to TRBD1. Germline V CDR1 and CDR2: SNHLY, FYNNEI. The CDR3 extends over 14 amino acids. Trimming cost V 6 bases and J 3 bases; bases outside gene matches: 4.

The rearrangement links TRBV18 to TRBJ1-1; 7 positions agree with TRBD1. The CDR3 extends over 15 amino acids. CDR1 is KGHSH and CDR2 is LQKENI in the germline V gene. With 5 bases clipped from V and 1 base from J, the junction kept 7 bases outside the gene matches. The CDR3 reads CASSGSGTENTEAFF. The CDR3 region has the DNA TGTGCCAGCTCAGGGTCCGGGACAGAGAACACTGAAGCTTTCTTT. Together with reference TRBV18 and TRBJ1-1, the CDR3 gives the full variable domain: NAGVMQNPRHLVRRRGQEARLRCSPMKGHSHVYWYRQLPEEGLKFMVYLQKENIIDESGMPKERFSAEFPKEGPSILRIQQVVRGDSAAYFCASSGSGTENTEAFFGQGTRLTVV.

The chain couples TRBV4-3 to TRBJ1-3, with D tentatively TRBD1 (5 bases). Germline V gene sequence: CDR1 LGHNA, CDR2 YSLEER. The CDR3 sequence is 21 residues long. Trimming cost V 0 bases and J 8 bases, with 32 bases left between them. CDR3 sequence: CASSQEWERRDARPVRDTIYF. The DNA of the CDR3 is TGCGCCAGCAGCCAAGAATGGGAGAGGCGGGACGCTAGGCCCGTCAGGGACACCATATATTTT.

The chain recombines TRBV5-5 with TRBJ1-1; no reliable D call. The germline gives CDR1 SGHKS, CDR2 YYEKEE (reference sequence). V gave up 3 bases and J gave up 1 base, with 13 bases separating them. There are 15 residues in the CDR3. CDR3 nucleotide sequence: TGTGCCAGCAGCTCTGGTCCGTCGGAGAACACTGAAGCTTTCTTT. This codes for CASSSGPSENTEAFF.

The V call is TRBV7-9, the J call TRBJ1-4; D is uncertain. V lost 1 base and J 3 bases, leaving 15 bases between the germline ends. The germline V gene encodes CDR1 SEHNR and CDR2 FQNEAQ (reference sequence). The CDR3 contains 17 residues. Here the CDR3 reads CASSLGRTQAANEKLFF. The CDR3 bases are TGTGCCAGCAGCTTAGGACGCACCCAGGCGGCTAATGAAAAACTGTTTTTT. Filled out from reference TRBV7-9 and TRBJ1-4, the complete variable domain reads DTGVSQNPRHKITKRGQNVTFRCDPISEHNRLYWYRQTLGQGPEFLTYFQNEAQLEKSRLLSDRFSAERPKGSFSTLEIQRTEQGDSAMYLCASSLGRTQAANEKLFFGSGTQLSVL.

V usage is TRBV28 and J usage is TRBJ2-2; 12 bases line up with TRBD1. Trimming cost V 5 bases and J 7 bases; bases outside gene matches: 8. The CDR3 totals 16 residues. Germline V gene sequence: CDR1 MDHEN, CDR2 SYDVKM. This CDR3 is CASSPRDRGLGGELFF. DNA for the CDR3: TGTGCCAGCAGTCCCCGGGACAGGGGGCTCGGCGGGGAGCTGTTTTTT.

In its sample, this clone ranks as medium-sized. The J gene is TRBJ2-1, the V gene TRBV28; 7 nucleotides line up with TRBD1. V lost 5 bases to trimming and J lost 14 bases; unmatched junction nucleotides: 9. This CDR3 contains 12 residues. Germline loops: CDR1 MDHEN, CDR2 SYDVKM. The CDR3 region is CASSTTGTVKFF. In DNA, the CDR3 is TGTGCCAGCAGTACGACCGGGACAGTGAAGTTCTTC.

This sequence joins TRBV7-3 and TRBJ1-2; TRBD1 might be the D (6 bases). Trimming removed 5 bases from V and 3 bases from J, with 16 bases in between. The length of the CDR3 is 15 residues. Per germline, CDR1 SGHTA and CDR2 FQGTGA. DNA for the CDR3: TGTGCCAGCAGCAAAGGGGGGGCCCAGGACTATGGCTACACCTTC. Translating gives CASSKGGAQDYGYTF.

The chain carries TRBV28 and TRBJ1-2, with 9 bases that match TRBD1. V dropped 4 bases and J dropped 2; count of bases not matched to a gene: 8. The CDR3 length is 16 residues. Germline CDR1 MDHEN, CDR2 SYDVKM. The CDR3: CASSYGDRVVNYGYTF. CDR3 DNA sequence: TGTGCCAGCAGTTACGGGGACAGGGTCGTAAACTATGGCTACACCTTC.

This chain connects TRBV2 to TRBJ2-1, with D perhaps matching TRBD1 (5 bases). The germline gives CDR1 SNHLY, CDR2 FYNNEI. This CDR3 is built from 11 residues. V was clipped by 7 bases and J by 8 bases, with 9 bases between them. This CDR3 is CASIQGYEQFF. The CDR3 nucleotides are TGTGCCAGCATCCAGGGTTATGAGCAGTTCTTC.

The chain combines TRBV7-2 with TRBJ2-7, with 7 bases lining up with TRBD2. The germline CDR1 and CDR2 sequences are SGHTA and FQGNSA. The J segment lost 2 bases and the V segment lost 5 bases, leaving 12 bases of the junction unmatched. This CDR3 contains 16 residues. CDR3 region: CASSPRSGLLTYEQYF. CDR3 coding DNA: TGTGCCAGCAGCCCGCGATCGGGACTACTTACCTACGAGCAGTACTTC.

The chain recombines TRBV18 with TRBJ2-7; 9 bases line up with TRBD2. CDR1 is KGHSH, CDR2 LQKENI, per germline. V shed 4 bases, J shed 6 bases, and the junction held 10 bases outside the gene matches. The CDR3 sequence is 15 residues long. The CDR3 DNA is TGTGCCAGCTCACTTGGATTAGCGGGAGTTATCGAGCAGTACTTC. It yields the protein CASSLGLAGVIEQYF.

J is TRBJ1-1 and V is TRBV4-3; no clear D gene. Germline V gene data show CDR1 as LGHNA and CDR2 as YSLEER. V dropped 1 base and J dropped 1 base, with 4 bases sitting between them. The CDR3 totals 13 residues. CDR3 nucleotides: TGCGCCAGCAGCCAAGGGGAGAACACTGAAGCTTTCTTT. The encoded protein is CASSQGENTEAFF.

This clone has more than one count but fewer than ten. The chain combines TRBV9 with TRBJ2-7; possibly TRBD1 or TRBD2 for D (6 bases each). CDR1 and CDR2 from the germline V gene are SGDLS and YYNGEE. This CDR3 region has 15 residues. V lost 2 bases and J 4 bases, leaving 16 bases between the germline ends. This CDR3 is CASSVEGVAEYEQYF. The CDR3 nucleotides are TGTGCCAGCAGCGTTGAGGGGGTAGCGGAGTACGAGCAGTACTTC.

The chain links TRBV7-9 to TRBJ2-3; D is ambiguous. Trimming shortened V by 1 base and J by 4 bases, and 3 bases separated the two germline ends. CDR3 length: 12 residues. Germline CDR1 reads SEHNR; CDR2 reads FQNEAQ (reference sequence). Here the CDR3 DNA reads TGTGCCAGCAGCTTAGACGCAGATACGCAGTATTTT. Amino acid sequence: CASSLDADTQYF.

The rearrangement joins TRBV4-1 to TRBJ2-7, with unresolved D. V shed 0 bases and J shed 6 bases, with 6 bases lying between them. Germline lookup yields CDR1 MGHRA and CDR2 YSYEKL. This CDR3 region has 12 residues. In DNA, the CDR3 is TGCGCCAGCAGCCAAGACACCGGCGAGCAGTACTTC. This sequence encodes CASSQDTGEQYF.

The genes are TRBV18 and TRBJ2-1, with D unresolved. This CDR3 region has 14 residues. Germline V gene data show CDR1 as KGHSH and CDR2 as LQKENI. V was pared by 4 bases and J by 6 bases, with 13 bases between. The CDR3 loop is CASSQGLDGNEQFF. In DNA, the CDR3 is TGTGCCAGCTCACAGGGCCTCGATGGCAATGAGCAGTTCTTC.

This clone was seen a few times. The V and J genes are TRBV2 and TRBJ1-5, with 8 bases identical to TRBD1. CDR3 length equals 17 residues. Germline V gene lookup returns CDR1 SNHLY and CDR2 FYNNEI. V was pared by 2 bases and J by 0 bases, with 6 bases of the junction left unmatched. In nucleotides, the CDR3 is TGTGCCAGCAGTGAACAGGGGGCGGGACGTAGCAATCAGCCCCAGCATTTT. This codes for CASSEQGAGRSNQPQHF.

The V gene is TRBV6-6, the J gene TRBJ1-3; no reliable D call. V was shortened by 4 bases and J by 2 bases, with 12 bases between the two germline ends. The CDR3 length is 15 residues. Per the germline V gene, CDR1 is MNHNY and CDR2 is SVGAGI (reference sequence). This chain's CDR3 is CASSSDLPTGNTIYF. The DNA for the CDR3 is TGTGCCAGCAGTTCAGACCTTCCTACTGGAAACACCATATATTTT.

The chain employs TRBV6-5 and TRBJ1-2; D unclear. The CDR3 extends over 13 amino acids. Trimming shortened V by 6 bases and J by 3 bases, and 11 bases separated the two germline ends. Germline CDR1 is MNHEY and CDR2 is SVGAGI. Written as DNA, the CDR3 is TGTGCCAGCAGCCCCGGGATGTACTATGGCTACACCTTC. Its protein product is CASSPGMYYGYTF.

This chain uses TRBV7-2 with TRBJ2-2; TRBD2 might be the D (5 bases). The CDR3 runs to 13 residues. Germline CDR1 SGHTA, CDR2 FQGNSA. V shed 6 bases and J shed 1 base, with 6 bases lying between them. DNA for the CDR3: TGTGCCAGCAGTGGGAGGAACACCGGGGAGCTGTTTTTT. It yields the protein CASSGRNTGELFF.

CDR3 region: CASSLVVTGAGEQYF. CDR3 nucleotides: TGTGCCAGCAGCTTAGTTGTGACAGGGGCCGGGGAGCAGTACTTC. This chain links TRBV7-6 with TRBJ2-7; TRBD1 aligns across 8 bases. V was pared by 1 base and J by 7 bases, with 9 bases of the junction left unmatched. Looked up from germline, CDR1 is SGHVS and CDR2 is FNYEAQ. The CDR3 sequence is 15 residues long.

The chain is built from TRBV9 and TRBJ2-2, with D possibly being TRBD1 or TRBD2 (6 bases each). V was cut by 4 bases and J by 1 base, with 17 bases left in between. The CDR3 runs 17 residues. Germline V CDR1 and CDR2: SGDLS, YYNGEE. Here the CDR3 DNA reads TGTGCCAGCAGCCCCCGGGGCGGGACAAAGAACACCGGGGAGCTGTTTTTT. Amino acids: CASSPRGGTKNTGELFF.

The V and J genes are TRBV27 and TRBJ1-2; D remains ambiguous. V lost 5 bases to trimming and J lost 2 bases, with 12 bases between them. Germline V gene sequence: CDR1 MNHEY, CDR2 SMNVEV (reference sequence). The CDR3 sequence is 14 residues long. The CDR3 is CASSPTRANYGYTF. The CDR3 DNA reads as TGTGCCAGCAGTCCCACCCGGGCAAACTATGGCTACACCTTC.

The chain is built from TRBV2 and TRBJ2-1; 7 bases agree with TRBD2. V gave up 4 bases and J gave up 15 bases; unmatched junction bases: 9. This CDR3 is 12 amino acids long. The germline V gene encodes CDR1 SNHLY and CDR2 FYNNEI. The CDR3, as DNA: TGTGCCAGCAGTGTACTCGCGGGAGAGGGGTTCTTC. This sequence encodes CASSVLAGEGFF.

The chain uses TRBV7-9 and TRBJ1-5; TRBD1 matches at 9 bases. V lost 5 bases, J lost 6 bases, and 8 bases stayed unmatched. The CDR3 sequence is 15 residues long. CDR1 and CDR2 from the germline V gene are SEHNR and FQNEAQ (reference sequence). CDR3 in amino acids: CASSIGDRVAQPQHF. CDR3 in DNA: TGTGCCAGCAGCATAGGGGACAGGGTGGCTCAGCCCCAGCATTTT.

The gene calls are TRBV7-9 and TRBJ1-2, with a possible D match to TRBD1 (5 bases). This CDR3 comprises 17 residues. V was shortened by 3 bases and J by 0 bases, with 17 bases between the two germline ends. Germline lookup yields CDR1 SEHNR and CDR2 FQNEAQ (reference sequence). CDR3 residues: CASSFFTGLGPNYGYTF. DNA for the CDR3: TGTGCCAGCAGCTTTTTCACGGGACTGGGGCCTAACTATGGCTACACCTTC. Looking up the rest from reference TRBV7-9 and TRBJ1-2 gives the full variable domain: DTGVSQNPRHKITKRGQNVTFRCDPISEHNRLYWYRQTLGQGPEFLTYFQNEAQLEKSRLLSDRFSAERPKGSFSTLEIQRTEQGDSAMYLCASSFFTGLGPNYGYTFGSGTRLTVV.

The V and J genes are TRBV28 and TRBJ1-2, with no clear D. Germline V CDR1 and CDR2: MDHEN, SYDVKM. Trimming removed 6 bases from V and 5 bases from J, with 7 bases in between. This CDR3 is built from 11 residues. CDR3 region: CASSDPYGYTF. The CDR3 nucleotides read TGTGCCAGCAGCGACCCTTATGGCTACACCTTC.

V usage is TRBV9 and J usage is TRBJ1-1; D remains unclear. Between the trimmed V and J ends, which lost 4 bases and 0 bases, there was a span of 16 bases. Looked up from germline, CDR1 is SGDLS and CDR2 is YYNGEE. CDR3 length: 16 amino acids. This chain's CDR3 is CASSPFRRSMNTEAFF. The CDR3 nucleotides are TGTGCCAGCAGCCCATTCCGACGGAGCATGAACACTGAAGCTTTCTTT.